These 16 T cell receptor beta chains were sequenced from one sample in a study of T cells in Graves' hyperthyroidism and ophthalmopathy. Amplification targeted TCR beta CDR3 regions from RNA transcripts. With the HTBI primer set, the TCR CDR3 went through a first round of RT-PCR. One entry per CDR3 protein results from TCRdb running MiXCR on the multiplex PCR reads. The repertoire consists of roughly 380,000 distinct CDR3 sequences, with 15% to 20% occurring once and the leading ten covering about 3.7%. The specimen sequenced was blood. All receptors come from a woman between 18 and 30 years old with Graves' hyperthyroidism.

This clonotype came up a few times. This may arise from a read error, as a much more abundant clone is one base away. This chain links TRBV6-1 with TRBJ2-2; D remains unclear. The CDR3 is 14 residues long. From germline, CDR1 is MNHNS and CDR2 SASEGT. V was pared by 7 bases and J by 4 bases, with 13 bases between. The CDR3, as DNA: TGTGCCAGCAAATGGGATGCGAGCACCGGGGAGCTGTTTTTT. This encodes CASKWDASTGELFF.

In its sample, this clonotype was seen many times. The rearrangement uses TRBV6-1 and TRBJ2-5, with 7 bases matching TRBD2. V lost 6 bases, J lost 5 bases, and 9 bases stayed unmatched. The V gene's germline CDR1 is MNHNS and CDR2 SASEGT. The CDR3 runs 14 residues. The CDR3 is CASSPGLDDETQYF. The CDR3 DNA is TGTGCCAGCAGCCCCGGACTAGATGACGAGACCCAGTACTTC.

The chain recombines TRBV7-3 with TRBJ2-7; a weak D match, TRBD2 (6 bases). The germline V gene has CDR1 SGHTA and CDR2 FQGTGA. The CDR3 runs to 16 residues. The V gene lost 0 bases and the J gene lost 4 bases, with 16 bases spanning the gap. CDR3 residues: CASSLTRAAGLYEQYF. The CDR3 nucleotides read TGTGCCAGCAGCTTAACGAGGGCGGCGGGGCTATACGAGCAGTACTTC. Full variable domain (rest looked up from reference TRBV7-3 and TRBJ2-7): GAGVSQTPSNKVTEKGKYVELRCDPISGHTALYWYRQSLGQGPEFLIYFQGTGAADDSGLPNDRFFAVRPEGSVSTLKIQRTERGDSAVYLCASSLTRAAGLYEQYFGPGTRLTVT.

Remarks on this clonotype: This may stem from a read error, because a much larger clone lies one nucleotide away. The rearrangement links TRBV20-1 to TRBJ1-1; 8 bases fit TRBD1. This CDR3 spans 14 amino acids. Unmatched junction bases numbered 4, after V lost 4 bases and J lost 0 bases. Germline CDR1 DFQATT, CDR2 SNEGSKA (reference sequence). The CDR3 bases are TGCAGTGCTAACAGGGGGAGTATGAACACTGAAGCTTTCTTT. This gives the protein CSANRGSMNTEAFF.

This clonotype was recorded at least ten times. The chain recombines TRBV18 with TRBJ1-1; 8 nucleotides align to TRBD1. The CDR3 covers 16 residues. CDR1 is KGHSH and CDR2 is LQKENI in the germline V gene. Trimming took 2 bases from V and 0 from J; bases not matched to a gene: 5. The CDR3 spells CASSPSGGSMNTEAFF. In DNA, the CDR3 is TGTGCCAGCTCACCATCAGGGGGCTCGATGAACACTGAAGCTTTCTTT.

This clonotype was observed at least ten times. This chain uses TRBV15 with TRBJ2-7; 8 bases align to TRBD1. From germline, CDR1 is LNHNV and CDR2 YYDKDF (reference sequence). CDR3 length equals 14 residues. V lost 0 bases, J lost 5 bases, and 3 bases stayed unmatched. The CDR3 here is CATSRDRGPDEQYF. CDR3 nucleotides: TGTGCCACCAGCAGAGACAGGGGGCCCGACGAGCAGTACTTC. Full variable domain (rest looked up from reference TRBV15 and TRBJ2-7): DAMVIQNPRYQVTQFGKPVTLSCSQTLNHNVMYWYQQKSSQAPKLLFHYYDKDFNNEADTPDNFQSRRPNTSFCFLDIRSPGLGDTAMYLCATSRDRGPDEQYFGPGTRLTVT.

This clonotype appeared many times. The chain is built from TRBV13 and TRBJ1-2; D possibly corresponds to TRBD1 (6 bases). The CDR3 is made up of 16 amino acids. The germline gives CDR1 PRHDT, CDR2 FYEKMQ (reference sequence). V shed 5 bases and J shed 4 bases, with 20 bases lying between them. CDR3 region: CASSQHTGLVAYGYTF. CDR3 sequence (DNA): TGTGCCAGCAGCCAGCACACAGGGCTGGTTGCCTATGGCTACACCTTC.

A word on this clonotype: A much larger clone sits a single nucleotide away, making a read error possible. CDR3 DNA sequence: TGCAGTGCTAGGTCGCGGGGCGGCCGTGACACCGGGGAGCTGTGTTTT. Translated: CSARSRGGRDTGELCF. This rearrangement joins TRBV20-1 to TRBJ2-2; D perhaps matches TRBD2 (6 bases). Germline CDR1 DFQATT, CDR2 SNEGSKA (reference sequence). This CDR3 has 16 amino acids.

At least ten counts were recorded for this clonotype. V gene TRBV11-3 combines with J gene TRBJ2-2; 9 nucleotides agree with TRBD1. The CDR3 extends over 14 amino acids. Trimming at V came to 5 bases and at J to 2 bases, leaving 0 bases not matched to a gene. The germline CDR1 and CDR2 sequences are SGHNT and YENEEA. CDR3 nucleotides: TGTGCCAGCAGCACAGGGGGCAACACCGGGGAGCTGTTTTTT. This encodes CASSTGGNTGELFF.

This clonotype was counted many times. As DNA, the CDR3 is TGTGCCAGCAGCCAAGATACAGGGGCGCGCGAGACCCAGTACTTC. Protein: CASSQDTGARETQYF. This chain connects TRBV3-1 to TRBJ2-5; TRBD1 agrees at 7 bases. The CDR3 contains 15 residues. After removal of 0 bases from V and 5 bases from J, the junction contained 6 bases not matched to a gene. Germline V lookup: CDR1 LGHDT, CDR2 YNNKEL (reference sequence).

This clonotype has a count of ten or more. The chain couples TRBV5-1 to TRBJ1-2; D not resolved. The CDR3 loop spans 12 amino acids. The germline gives CDR1 SGHRS, CDR2 YFSETQ. V lost 0 bases to trimming and J lost 8 bases, with 8 bases between them. The CDR3 loop is CASSLEGGGYTF. DNA of the CDR3: TGCGCCAGCAGCTTGGAGGGAGGAGGCTACACCTTC.

The chain has TRBV2 and TRBJ2-2; 9 bases map to TRBD1. Trimming took 6 bases from V and 6 from J; bases not matched to a gene: 5. The germline gives CDR1 SNHLY, CDR2 FYNNEI. The CDR3 is 14 amino acids. CDR3 in DNA: TGTGCCAGCAGATGGACAGGGGTGGCCGGGGAGCTGTTTTTT. Translation: CASRWTGVAGELFF. The whole variable domain, remainder taken from reference TRBV2 and TRBJ2-2, is EPEVTQTPSHQVTQMGQEVILRCVPISNHLYFYWYRQILGQKVEFLVSFYNNEISEKSEIFDDQFSVERPDGSNFTLKIRSTKLEDSAMYFCASRWTGVAGELFFGEGSRLTVL.

This clonotype came up many times. The V call is TRBV20-1, the J call TRBJ1-2; D is undetermined. CDR3 size: 16 residues. Germline V lookup: CDR1 DFQATT, CDR2 SNEGSKA (reference sequence). V lost 2 bases, J lost 1 base, and 17 bases lay in between. The CDR3 sequence is CSARHTEVTSNYGYTF. In DNA form, the CDR3 reads TGCAGTGCTAGACATACGGAGGTTACGAGTAACTATGGCTACACCTTC.

This clonotype has a single count. V and J are TRBV6-1 and TRBJ1-2; D uncertain. CDR1 is MNHNS and CDR2 is SASEGT in the germline V gene. Trimming took 6 bases from V and 5 from J, leaving 19 bases between them. CDR3 length: 15 amino acids. DNA for the CDR3: TGTGCCAGCAGCACGACGGAAAAACTTCATTATGGCTACACCTTC. This sequence encodes CASSTTEKLHYGYTF.

This clonotype has a count of ten or more. The chain links TRBV7-8 to TRBJ2-7, with 7 bases that match TRBD2. CDR1 is SGHVS and CDR2 is FQNEAQ in the germline V gene. Trimming at V came to 5 bases and at J to 6 bases, leaving 10 bases not matched to a gene. There are 14 residues in the CDR3. The CDR3 DNA sequence: TGTGCCAGCAGCATGGGACTATCGGGGATCGAGCAGTACTTC. This encodes CASSMGLSGIEQYF.

The gene calls are TRBV5-5 and TRBJ1-2; D is possibly TRBD1 (5 bases). There are 16 residues in the CDR3. The V end lost 0 bases, the J end lost 0 bases, and 12 bases lay between the germline ends. Per the germline V gene, CDR1 is SGHKS and CDR2 is YYEKEE (reference sequence). The chain's CDR3 is CASSLGGGRTNYGYTF. CDR3 nucleotides: TGTGCCAGCAGCTTGGGTGGGGGACGCACTAACTATGGCTACACCTTC.